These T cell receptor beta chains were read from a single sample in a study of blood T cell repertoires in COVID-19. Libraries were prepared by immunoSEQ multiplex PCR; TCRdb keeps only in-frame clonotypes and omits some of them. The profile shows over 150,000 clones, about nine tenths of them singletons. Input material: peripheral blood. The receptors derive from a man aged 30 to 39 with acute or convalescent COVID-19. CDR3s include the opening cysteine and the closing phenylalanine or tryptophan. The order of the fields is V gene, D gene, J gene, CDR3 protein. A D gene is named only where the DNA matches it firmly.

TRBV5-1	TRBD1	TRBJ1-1	CASSDRDRGPTEAFF
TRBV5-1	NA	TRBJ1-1	CASEPSPVLNTEAFF
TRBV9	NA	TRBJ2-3	CASSVARQARDTQYF
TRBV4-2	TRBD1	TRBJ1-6	CASSQRTGGGNNSPLHF
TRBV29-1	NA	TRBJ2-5	CSGRGGSETQYF
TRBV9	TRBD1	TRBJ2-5	CASSFGTAQETQYF
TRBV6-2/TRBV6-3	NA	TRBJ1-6	CASSYSINRSGRSPLHF
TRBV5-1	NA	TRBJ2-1	CASSRGGYNEQFF
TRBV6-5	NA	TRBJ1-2	CASSYQSLLGGYTF
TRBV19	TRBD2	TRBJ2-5	CASLQRGGKETQYF
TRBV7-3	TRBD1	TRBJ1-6	CASSPGTANSPLHF
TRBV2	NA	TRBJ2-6	CASSELAGKSFGANVLTF
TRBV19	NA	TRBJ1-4	CASSSWQAPLNEKLFF
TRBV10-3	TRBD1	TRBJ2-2	CAISEGQGAGELFF
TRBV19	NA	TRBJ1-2	CASSMWFKGVGYTF
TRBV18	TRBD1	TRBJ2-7	CASSQTRQGAYEQYF
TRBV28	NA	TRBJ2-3	CASSLPWTGRGADTQYF
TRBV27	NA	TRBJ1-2	CASSSLAPQPYGYTF
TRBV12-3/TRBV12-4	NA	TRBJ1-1	CASSLVRNTEAFF
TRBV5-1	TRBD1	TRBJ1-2	CASSFGQGGGYGYTF
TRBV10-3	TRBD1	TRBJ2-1	CAISEDRVQFF
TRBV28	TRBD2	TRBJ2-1	CASSLTPSLAGGELIYEQFF
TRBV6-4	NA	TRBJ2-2	CASSDSSSSTGELFF
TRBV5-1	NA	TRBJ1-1	CASSGDRRNTEAFF
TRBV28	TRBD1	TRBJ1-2	CASNSGQGYGYTF
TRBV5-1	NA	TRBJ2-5	CASSPLRGQETQYF
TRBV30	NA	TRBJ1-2	CAWSVSGEFNYGYTF
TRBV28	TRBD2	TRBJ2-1	CASSRGAGGKRGHEQFF
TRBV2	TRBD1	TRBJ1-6	CASSRQGVIYSPLHF
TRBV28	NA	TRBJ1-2	CASSFPQGLKNYGYTF
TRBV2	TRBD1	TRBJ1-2	CASTLRGQGTANYGYTF
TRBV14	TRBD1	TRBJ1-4	CASSFRDRGRGEKLFF
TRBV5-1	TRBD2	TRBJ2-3	CASSLGRTSGSTDTQYF
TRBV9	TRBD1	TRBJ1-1	CASSRTGNTEAFF
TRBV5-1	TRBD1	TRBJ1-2	CASSEPGQYGYTF
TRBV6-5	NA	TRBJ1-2	CASSSWRTDYGYTF
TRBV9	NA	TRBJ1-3	CASSVGRTSSGNTIYF
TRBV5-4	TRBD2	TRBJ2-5	CASSFRREGETQYF
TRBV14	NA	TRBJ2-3	CASSQEFTLPQYF
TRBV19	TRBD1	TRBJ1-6	CASRAGGGSPLHF
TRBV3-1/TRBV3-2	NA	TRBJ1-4	CASSRGGVLNEKLFF
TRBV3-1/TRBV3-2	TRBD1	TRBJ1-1	CASSLRDRMNTEAFF